One sample yielded the 8 T cell receptor beta chains listed below, sequenced in a study of T cells after posttransplantation cyclophosphamide. Assay used: immunoSEQ multiplex PCR; TCRdb lists only in-frame clones, some missing. This repertoire holds tens of thousands of clones, and none appear only once. The specimen was PBMCs. These TCRs come from a man aged 50 to 59 in good health, CMV-negative, and a related stem cell transplant donor.

This clone occurred many times. This chain links TRBV19 with TRBJ2-7; D is undetermined. V shed 6 bases and J shed 2 bases, with 14 bases lying between them. The CDR3 is 14 residues long. Germline V gives CDR1 LNHDA, CDR2 SQIVND (reference sequence). CDR3 DNA sequence: TGTGCCAGTAGCCTATCTATGGCGGCCTACGAGCAGTACTTC. Protein product: CASSLSMAAYEQYF.

This clone appeared a few times. The gene calls are TRBV28 and TRBJ2-2, with TRBD2 as a possible D gene (5 bases). This CDR3 is 20 amino acids long. V was shortened by 7 bases and J by 1 base, with 28 bases between the two germline ends. Germline V gene sequence: CDR1 MDHEN, CDR2 SYDVKM. The CDR3 spells CASIPENGVEERRNTGELFF. CDR3 bases: TGTGCCAGCATACCCGAGAACGGGGTTGAGGAGCGGAGGAACACCGGGGAGCTGTTTTTT. The entire variable domain, with the rest obtained from reference TRBV28 and TRBJ2-2, is as follows: DVKVTQSSRYLVKRTGEKVFLECVQDMDHENMFWYRQDPGLGLRLIYFSYDVKMKEKGDIPEGYSVSREKKERFSLILESASTNQTSMYLCASIPENGVEERRNTGELFFGEGSRLTVL.

This clone was counted at least ten times. The V gene is TRBV18, the J gene TRBJ1-1, with D unresolved. Germline V gene sequence: CDR1 KGHSH, CDR2 LQKENI. Between the trimmed V and J ends, which lost 6 bases and 5 bases, there was a span of 16 bases. CDR3 length equals 14 residues. The CDR3 bases are TGTGCCAGCTCTGGAACCGGGATGGGAACTGAAGCTTTCTTT. Residues: CASSGTGMGTEAFF.

This clone was detected ten times or more. The chain joins TRBV4-1 to TRBJ1-3; D remains ambiguous. Germline V lookup: CDR1 MGHRA, CDR2 YSYEKL. With 11 bases removed from V and 2 bases from J, the gap between germline ends came to 13 bases. The CDR3 totals 13 residues. CDR3: CAAAPKPGNTIYF. The CDR3 DNA follows: TGCGCCGCGGCCCCCAAGCCTGGAAACACCATATATTTT.

The chain recombines TRBV27 with TRBJ1-1; 8 bases line up with TRBD1. The germline V gene encodes CDR1 MNHEY and CDR2 SMNVEV (reference sequence). After removal of 3 bases from V and 9 bases from J, the junction contained 9 bases not matched to a gene. This CDR3 has 14 amino acids. The chain's CDR3 is CASSFRDRGNQAFF. CDR3 nucleotides: TGTGCCAGCAGTTTCCGCGACAGGGGCAATCAAGCTTTCTTT.

The rearrangement joins TRBV5-4 to TRBJ1-5; 10 nucleotides agree with TRBD1. The CDR3 consists of 15 residues. Trimming took 1 base from V and 5 from J; bases not matched to a gene: 3. Germline CDR1 and CDR2: SGHNT and YYREEE (reference sequence). Here the CDR3 DNA reads TGTGCCAGCAGCTTGTGGGGGACAGGGGATCAGCCCCAGCATTTT. Translated, it gives CASSLWGTGDQPQHF.

This clone has a count of ten or more. The chain links TRBV29-1 to TRBJ1-2; maybe TRBD1 (6 bases). V lost 6 bases, J lost 6 bases, and 17 bases lay in between. The CDR3 extends over 13 amino acids. Germline V gene lookup returns CDR1 SQVTM and CDR2 ANQGSEA. The CDR3 DNA reads TGCAGCGTCAGGGATGGCAGGGGTGATGGCTACACCTTC. This codes for CSVRDGRGDGYTF. The whole variable domain, filled in from reference TRBV29-1 and TRBJ1-2, reads SAVISQKPSRDICQRGTSLTIQCQVDSQVTMMFWYRQQPGQSLTLIATANQGSEATYESGFVIDKFPISRPNLTFSTLTVSNMSPEDSSIYLCSVRDGRGDGYTFGSGTRLTVV.

This clone occurred many times. V usage is TRBV4-1 and J usage is TRBJ2-6; maybe TRBD1 (6 bases). CDR1 is MGHRA, CDR2 YSYEKL, per germline. The CDR3 has 17 residues. The V end was cut by 3 bases, the J end by 0 bases, with 12 bases between. The CDR3 region has the DNA TGCGCCAGCAGCCAGGGGGACACTACCTCTGGGGCCAACGTCCTGACTTTC. Translation gives CASSQGDTTSGANVLTF.